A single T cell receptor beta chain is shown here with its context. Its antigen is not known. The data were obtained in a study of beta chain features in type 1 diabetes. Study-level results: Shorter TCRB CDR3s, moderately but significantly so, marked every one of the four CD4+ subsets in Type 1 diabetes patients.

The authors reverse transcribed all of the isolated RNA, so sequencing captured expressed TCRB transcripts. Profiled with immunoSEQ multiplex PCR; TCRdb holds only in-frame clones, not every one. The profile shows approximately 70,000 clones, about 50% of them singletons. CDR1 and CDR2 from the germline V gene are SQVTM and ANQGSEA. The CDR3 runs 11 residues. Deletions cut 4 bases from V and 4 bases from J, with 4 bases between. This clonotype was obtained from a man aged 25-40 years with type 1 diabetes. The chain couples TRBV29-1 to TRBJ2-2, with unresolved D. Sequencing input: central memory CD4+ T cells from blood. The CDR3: CSVGATGELFF. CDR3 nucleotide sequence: TGCAGCGTTGGAGCCACCGGGGAGCTGTTTTTT.